The next 26 T cell receptor beta chains were all read from a single sample in a study of shared clonotypes between healthy human individuals. This table comes from immunoSEQ multiplex PCR, and its TCRdb copy is limited to in-frame clones, with some not included. Of some 2,000,000 clones listed, roughly 94% are singletons. Sequencing was done on a sample of naive CD4+ T cells sorted from blood. This sample's subset: CD45RA+ positively selected. The receptors originated from a man between 18 and 29 years old in good health.

V and J are TRBV5-4 and TRBJ1-3; 9 bases agree with TRBD1. The germline CDR1 and CDR2 sequences are SGHNT and YYREEE (reference sequence). Losses at the gene ends were 4 bases for V and 1 base for J; bases not matched to a gene: 6. The CDR3 spans 16 residues. CDR3 in DNA: TGTGCCAGCAGCATACCCGGGACAGGGTCTGGAAACACCATATATTTT. Its protein product is CASSIPGTGSGNTIYF.

This chain joins TRBV27 and TRBJ1-4, with 9 bases matching TRBD1. V was clipped by 10 bases and J by 7 bases; unmatched bases: 4. CDR3 length: 12 residues. Germline CDR1 reads MNHEY; CDR2 reads SMNVEV (reference sequence). The CDR3 region is CATRTGVEKLFF. CDR3 in DNA: TGTGCCACCAGGACAGGGGTTGAAAAACTGTTTTTT.

The chain is built from TRBV2 and TRBJ1-5; possible D gene TRBD1, 5 bases. Germline lookup yields CDR1 SNHLY and CDR2 FYNNEI. Trimming took 7 bases from V and 3 from J, leaving 13 bases between them. The CDR3 runs 14 residues. CDR3 sequence (DNA): TGTGCCAGCAATATTCAGGGTTACAATCAGCCCCAGCATTTT. Its translation: CASNIQGYNQPQHF.

This clone is a singleton in its sample. The chain couples TRBV5-1 to TRBJ1-2; D remains unclear. The germline gives CDR1 SGHRS, CDR2 YFSETQ. V lost 7 bases and J lost 2, with 21 bases in between. This CDR3 contains 16 residues. The CDR3 bases are TGCGCCAGCTCGGCCCTATCGCTTACTGAGAACTATGGCTACACCTTC. This gives the protein CASSALSLTENYGYTF.

V and J are TRBV6-5 and TRBJ2-1; 9 positions match TRBD2. Germline lookup yields CDR1 MNHEY and CDR2 SVGAGI. The CDR3 extends over 13 amino acids. Trimming at V came to 6 bases and at J to 7 bases, leaving 4 bases not matched to a gene. The CDR3 loop is CASRRGGRNEQFF. The DNA for the CDR3 is TGTGCCAGCAGGCGGGGGGGCCGGAATGAGCAGTTCTTC.

In regard to this clone: The same CDR3 arises from other DNA sequences in this sample as well. This chain connects TRBV20-1 to TRBJ2-7; tentative D call: TRBD1 (5 bases). Germline V gene sequence: CDR1 DFQATT, CDR2 SNEGSKA (reference sequence). CDR3 length: 11 residues. V lost 2 bases and J 4 bases, leaving 6 bases between the germline ends. CDR3 protein: CSARQGYEQYF. DNA for the CDR3: TGCAGTGCTAGACAGGGTTACGAGCAGTACTTC.

V gene TRBV11-2 combines with J gene TRBJ2-4; tentatively, D is TRBD2 (5 bases). The germline V gene encodes CDR1 SGHAT and CDR2 FQNNGV. Trimming stripped 4 bases from V and 0 bases from J, with 10 bases between. This CDR3 is 15 amino acids long. CDR3 sequence reads: CASSSGRAAKNIQYF. The CDR3 coding sequence is TGTGCCAGCAGCTCCGGGCGGGCAGCCAAAAACATTCAGTACTTC. Full variable domain (outside the CDR3, taken from reference TRBV11-2 and TRBJ2-4): EAGVAQSPRYKIIEKRQSVAFWCNPISGHATLYWYQQILGQGPKLLIQFQNNGVVDDSQLPKDRFSAERLKGVDSTLKIQPAKLEDSAVYLCASSSGRAAKNIQYFGAGTRLSVL.

The chain links TRBV10-2 to TRBJ2-2, with 10 bases lining up with TRBD2. The junction had 3 bases not matched to a gene; V was cut back by 4 bases and J by 7 bases. The germline gives CDR1 WSHSY, CDR2 SAAADI. The CDR3 runs to 14 residues. For the CDR3, the DNA is TGCGCCAGCAGTGCTAGCGGGGGCCACGGGGAGCTGTTTTTT. It yields the protein CASSASGGHGELFF.

This clone came up once. This rearrangement joins TRBV27 to TRBJ1-2, with 10 bases that match TRBD1. The V segment lost 8 bases and the J segment 8 bases; nucleotides outside the gene matches: 17. Germline V gene sequence: CDR1 MNHEY, CDR2 SMNVEV (reference sequence). The CDR3 has 16 amino acids. The CDR3 here is CASSPRRDRGGLGYTF. For the CDR3, the DNA is TGTGCCAGCTCCCCCCGCCGGGACAGGGGAGGCTTAGGCTACACCTTC.

This chain connects TRBV7-9 to TRBJ1-1; weak D call: TRBD1 (6 bases). Trimming shortened V by 5 bases and J by 7 bases, and 17 bases separated the two germline ends. From germline, CDR1 is SEHNR and CDR2 FQNEAQ (reference sequence). CDR3 length: 14 amino acids. The CDR3 region has the DNA TGTGCCAGCAGCACTCGACAGGAAATTTATGAAGCTTTCTTT. This gives the protein CASSTRQEIYEAFF.

The chain is built from TRBV2 and TRBJ1-5, with D unresolved. With 3 bases removed from V and 4 bases from J, the gap between germline ends came to 10 bases. The CDR3 spans 14 residues. The germline gives CDR1 SNHLY, CDR2 FYNNEI. CDR3 sequence reads: CASSDGLSNQPQHF. As DNA, the CDR3 is TGTGCCAGCAGTGACGGGTTGTCAAATCAGCCCCAGCATTTT.

This chain uses TRBV2 with TRBJ1-5; D remains ambiguous. The V gene's germline CDR1 is SNHLY and CDR2 FYNNEI. V gave up 0 bases and J gave up 1 base, with 13 bases separating them. The CDR3 is 17 residues long. CDR3 sequence reads: CASSEAKRGISNQPQHF. The DNA of the CDR3 is TGTGCCAGCAGTGAAGCCAAACGTGGGATAAGCAATCAGCCCCAGCATTTT.

A note on this clone: Other DNA sequences in the sample encode the same CDR3. The chain joins TRBV20-1 to TRBJ2-5; D call uncertain. The CDR3 is 10 amino acids. From germline, CDR1 is DFQATT and CDR2 SNEGSKA (reference sequence). The V end lost 4 bases, the J end lost 5 bases, and 5 bases lay between the germline ends. CDR3 DNA sequence: TGCAGTGCTACTCGGGAGACCCAGTACTTC. Protein product: CSATRETQYF.

This chain links TRBV20-1 with TRBJ1-2; D not certain. V was shortened by 0 bases and J by 8 bases, with 7 bases between the two germline ends. CDR3 size: 11 residues. From germline, CDR1 is DFQATT and CDR2 SNEGSKA (reference sequence). DNA of the CDR3: TGCAGTGCTAGAGATGGGGTGGGCTACACCTTC. As protein: CSARDGVGYTF.

V and J are TRBV6-6 and TRBJ2-3; 7 bases fit TRBD2. Germline trimming cut 3 bases from V and 4 bases from J; bases unmatched to any gene: 7. Germline lookup yields CDR1 MNHNY and CDR2 SVGAGI (reference sequence). The CDR3 is made up of 15 amino acids. The CDR3 protein is CASSYQRDMADTQYF. The DNA of the CDR3 is TGTGCCAGCAGTTATCAGCGGGATATGGCAGATACGCAGTATTTT.

The chain links TRBV2 to TRBJ1-1, with D unresolved. V lost 4 bases, J lost 1 base, and 4 bases lay in between. Germline-derived CDR1 and CDR2 are SNHLY and FYNNEI. The CDR3 totals 12 residues. The CDR3 coding sequence is TGTGCCAGCAGTGCAGAGAACACTGAAGCTTTCTTT. Protein: CASSAENTEAFF.

This rearrangement joins TRBV7-3 to TRBJ1-6; D is unclear. The V gene's germline CDR1 is SGHTA and CDR2 FQGTGA. The CDR3 length is 18 residues. V gave up 4 bases and J gave up 0 bases, with 16 bases separating them. CDR3 protein: CASSSRALPSSYNSPLHF. CDR3 DNA: TGTGCCAGCAGCTCCCGGGCCCTCCCGAGCTCCTATAATTCACCCCTCCACTTT.

The chain couples TRBV6-1 to TRBJ2-7, with D possibly matching TRBD1 (6 bases). Germline lookup yields CDR1 MNHNS and CDR2 SASEGT. This CDR3 contains 16 residues. V dropped 0 bases and J dropped 2 bases, with 14 bases sitting between them. In nucleotides, the CDR3 is TGTGCCAGCAGTGAAGCCGCCTCTGGGGGCCCCTACGAGCAGTACTTC. This gives the protein CASSEAASGGPYEQYF.

V usage is TRBV7-2 and J usage is TRBJ2-7, with a weak D call TRBD2 (6 bases). Trimming pared 5 bases from V and 7 bases from J, leaving 21 bases between. This CDR3 has 15 amino acids. Looked up from germline, CDR1 is SGHTA and CDR2 is FQGNSA. This CDR3 is CASSPSELRGWEQYF. In nucleotides, the CDR3 is TGTGCCAGCAGCCCCAGTGAGTTACGGGGGTGGGAGCAGTACTTC.

The table lists this clone with a count of one. A read error may produce the germline difference seen at one junction end. Other DNA variants within this sample encode the same CDR3. The V gene is TRBV7-7, the J gene TRBJ2-5; tentatively, D is TRBD1 (6 bases). Germline CDR1 is SSHAT and CDR2 is FNYEAQ (reference sequence). This CDR3 comprises 13 residues. CDR3 loop: CASSFGQQETQYF. CDR3 nucleotides: TGTGCTAGCAGCTTTGGACAGCAAGAGACCCAGTACTTC.

This chain connects TRBV25-1 to TRBJ2-1; 7 positions match TRBD1. V was clipped by 6 bases and J by 3 bases; unmatched bases: 5. The germline V gene encodes CDR1 MGHDK and CDR2 SYGVNS. There are 14 residues in the CDR3. CDR3 protein: CASSSDRVYNEQFF. The CDR3 DNA reads TGTGCCAGCAGCTCCGACAGGGTCTACAATGAGCAGTTCTTC.

The V and J genes are TRBV6-1 and TRBJ1-1; D is possibly TRBD1 (5 bases). Trimming cost V 2 bases and J 4 bases, with 14 bases left between them. CDR3 length equals 15 residues. CDR1 is MNHNS and CDR2 is SASEGT in the germline V gene. CDR3 protein: CASSEWAGRRTEAFF. The DNA of the CDR3 is TGTGCCAGCAGTGAATGGGCAGGGAGGCGCACTGAAGCTTTCTTT.

The DNA of the CDR3 is TGCGCCAGCAGCTCCGGGACCGGTTCGAGGGAAAAACTGTTTTTT. It encodes CASSSGTGSREKLFF. V usage is TRBV5-1 and J usage is TRBJ1-4; maybe TRBD1 (5 bases). Germline lookup yields CDR1 SGHRS and CDR2 YFSETQ. CDR3 length equals 15 residues. V lost 3 bases, J lost 8 bases, and 17 bases lay in between. Filled out from reference TRBV5-1 and TRBJ1-4, the complete variable domain reads KAGVTQTPRYLIKTRGQQVTLSCSPISGHRSVSWYQQTPGQGLQFLFEYFSETQRNKGNFPGRFSGRQFSNSRSEMNVSTLELGDSALYLCASSSGTGSREKLFFGSGTQLSVL.

The genes are TRBV27 and TRBJ2-3; D unclear. Germline values: CDR1 MNHEY, CDR2 SMNVEV (reference sequence). The CDR3 is 16 amino acids. V was trimmed by 5 bases and J by 2 bases, leaving 17 bases between them. The CDR3, as DNA: TGTGCCAGCAGTCCCTCCCGCGGAGAATTCACAGATACGCAGTATTTT. As protein: CASSPSRGEFTDTQYF.

The CDR3 DNA reads as TGTGCCAGCAGTCCGGACAGGAATAATGAAAAACTGTTTTTT. Its translation is CASSPDRNNEKLFF. This rearrangement joins TRBV2 to TRBJ1-4; 7 bases are a match to TRBD1. Looked up from germline, CDR1 is SNHLY and CDR2 is FYNNEI. V gave up 5 bases and J gave up 4 bases; unmatched junction bases: 4. This CDR3 comprises 14 residues.

This chain connects TRBV5-8 to TRBJ1-2, with a weak D call TRBD1 (5 bases). V was trimmed by 2 bases and J by 7 bases, leaving 15 bases between them. The CDR3 has 14 amino acids. Per germline, CDR1 SGHTS and CDR2 YDEGEE. The CDR3 loop is CASSLPPTVSGYTF. The CDR3, as DNA: TGTGCCAGCAGCTTACCCCCGACAGTGTCTGGCTACACCTTC.